The next 15 T cell receptor beta chains were all read from a single sample in a study of T-cell reconstitution after alpha-beta-depleted transplantation in children. Unique molecular identifiers were incorporated when the TCRbeta library was constructed. MiXCR, applied by TCRdb to the PCR reads, yields one record per CDR3 protein. Of 400,000 to 500,000 distinct CDR3 sequences in the sample, 11% were seen once. Material: PBMCs from the stem cell graft donor, obtained from the stem cell graft. These receptor sequences come from a human donor who donated a stem cell graft to a child with acute myeloid leukemia.

This clonotype has a handful of counts. The rearrangement uses TRBV7-9 and TRBJ2-5, with D unresolved. V was clipped by 6 bases and J by 5 bases, with 16 bases between them. The CDR3 sequence is 14 residues long. The germline V gene has CDR1 SEHNR and CDR2 FQNEAQ (reference sequence). CDR3 residues: CASRLPGYTETQYF. The CDR3 DNA is TGTGCCAGCAGGCTTCCCGGGTATACGGAGACCCAGTACTTC.

The V call is TRBV7-9, the J call TRBJ2-7, with D possibly TRBD1 on 6 matching bases. Germline V gene data show CDR1 as SEHNR and CDR2 as FQNEAQ (reference sequence). The CDR3 contains 15 residues. The germline V and J ends were trimmed by 0 bases and 2 bases, with 11 bases remaining between them. CDR3: CASSLAQDSPYEQYF. The CDR3 nucleotides are TGTGCCAGCAGCTTAGCGCAGGACAGCCCCTACGAGCAGTACTTC. Complete variable domain (other parts from reference TRBV7-9 and TRBJ2-7): DTGVSQNPRHKITKRGQNVTFRCDPISEHNRLYWYRQTLGQGPEFLTYFQNEAQLEKSRLLSDRFSAERPKGSFSTLEIQRTEQGDSAMYLCASSLAQDSPYEQYFGPGTRLTVT.

This clonotype was counted at least ten times. The chain combines TRBV5-1 with TRBJ1-5; 9 bases are shared with TRBD1. V dropped 2 bases and J dropped 7; count of bases not matched to a gene: 7. CDR1 is SGHRS and CDR2 is YFSETQ in the germline V gene. CDR3 length equals 15 residues. In DNA form, the CDR3 reads TGCGCCAGCAGCTTAACAGGGGGCGCGGGCCAGCCCCAGCATTTT. It is translated as CASSLTGGAGQPQHF.

This clonotype was recorded a few times. This chain's CDR3 is CSARGTGSSYEQYF. The CDR3 region has the DNA TGCAGTGCTAGAGGTACAGGGAGCTCCTACGAGCAGTACTTC. The J gene is TRBJ2-7, the V gene TRBV20-1, with a tentative D call TRBD1 (6 bases). CDR3 length equals 14 residues. From germline, CDR1 is DFQATT and CDR2 SNEGSKA (reference sequence). V dropped 1 base and J dropped 0 bases, with 10 bases sitting between them.

This clonotype was counted between two and nine times. This rearrangement joins TRBV20-1 to TRBJ1-4; D gene unclear. Germline CDR1 DFQATT, CDR2 SNEGSKA (reference sequence). The V end lost 5 bases, the J end lost 0 bases, and 10 bases lay between the germline ends. This CDR3 has 14 amino acids. Here the CDR3 reads CSAQEAPTNEKLFF. CDR3 nucleotides: TGCAGTGCTCAAGAGGCTCCAACTAATGAAAAACTGTTTTTT.

This clonotype occurred many times. This rearrangement joins TRBV20-1 to TRBJ2-7; possible D gene TRBD1, 6 bases. V lost 7 bases and J lost 0, with 13 bases in between. The germline CDR1 and CDR2 sequences are DFQATT and SNEGSKA (reference sequence). There are 13 residues in the CDR3. The CDR3 region has the DNA TGCAGTGGAGCGACAGGCAACTCCTACGAGCAGTACTTC. This gives the protein CSGATGNSYEQYF.

This clonotype turned up a few times. The J gene is TRBJ2-2, the V gene TRBV6-5; D call uncertain. The V end lost 6 bases, the J end lost 7 bases, and 6 bases lay between the germline ends. The CDR3 runs 11 residues. Germline CDR1 is MNHEY and CDR2 is SVGAGI. The CDR3 sequence: CASSSLGELFF. In DNA form, the CDR3 reads TGTGCCAGCAGCTCACTCGGGGAGCTGTTTTTT.

The gene calls are TRBV5-1 and TRBJ2-7; TRBD1 matches 7 bases. J gave up 7 bases and V 4 bases, and 11 bases lay outside the gene matches. The CDR3 is 14 amino acids. Germline V gives CDR1 SGHRS, CDR2 YFSETQ. CDR3 DNA sequence: TGCGCCAGCAGCCCCGGGACAGTGGCAGAGGAGCAGTACTTC. Residues: CASSPGTVAEEQYF.

This clonotype was counted ten times or more. The chain joins TRBV7-9 to TRBJ1-1, with D uncertain. This CDR3 has 12 residues. Trimming took 3 bases from V and 3 from J, leaving 5 bases between them. Germline V gene data show CDR1 as SEHNR and CDR2 as FQNEAQ (reference sequence). In DNA, the CDR3 is TGTGCCAGCAGCTTCCAGCACACTGAAGCTTTCTTT. This gives the protein CASSFQHTEAFF.

This chain links TRBV10-3 with TRBJ2-1; the D gene is possibly TRBD2 (6 bases). There are 15 residues in the CDR3. CDR1 ENHRY and CDR2 SYGVKD come from the germline V gene. V dropped 2 bases and J dropped 4 bases, with 12 bases sitting between them. The CDR3 sequence: CAISEVGSIYNEQFF. The DNA of the CDR3 is TGTGCCATCAGTGAGGTCGGGAGTATTTACAATGAGCAGTTCTTC.

Details on this clonotype: A much larger clone is a single base away; this may be a read error. V is TRBV29-1 and J is TRBJ2-1; D gene ambiguous. The V gene's germline CDR1 is SQVTM and CDR2 ANQGSEA. The CDR3 has 15 amino acids. The CDR3, as DNA: TGCGGCGTTGCCCAACTTCCCAGCTCCTACAATGAGCAGTTCTTC. This encodes CGVAQLPSSYNEQFF.

The chain employs TRBV5-4 and TRBJ2-3; 11 bases align to TRBD2. This CDR3 is built from 18 residues. With 1 base clipped from V and 3 bases from J, the junction kept 10 bases outside the gene matches. CDR1 and CDR2 (germline): SGHNT, YYREEE (reference sequence). Here the CDR3 DNA reads TGTGCCAGCAGCTTGATCGTAGTAGCGGGGGGGCGGACAGATACGCAGTATTTT. Translated: CASSLIVVAGGRTDTQYF.

This chain links TRBV3-1 with TRBJ2-4; TRBD2 matches at 12 bases. Germline CDR1 is LGHDT and CDR2 is YNNKEL (reference sequence). After removal of 0 bases from V and 3 bases from J, the junction contained 3 bases not matched to a gene. The CDR3 is 17 amino acids. CDR3 sequence reads: CASSQDQTSGSKNIQYF. Here the CDR3 DNA reads TGTGCCAGCAGCCAAGATCAGACTAGCGGGAGCAAAAACATTCAGTACTTC.

This clonotype came up many times. This chain uses TRBV6-1 with TRBJ1-5; D uncertain. The CDR3 contains 13 residues. Germline assignment: CDR1 MNHNS and CDR2 SASEGT. Trimming removed 1 base at V and 4 bases at J, with 5 bases between. This chain's CDR3 is CASSEVENQPQHF. Here the CDR3 DNA reads TGTGCCAGCAGTGAAGTAGAAAATCAGCCCCAGCATTTT.

This clonotype has just a few counts. CDR3 region: CSPPPLPNETQYF. The CDR3 DNA reads as TGCAGCCCACCACCCCTTCCTAACGAGACCCAGTACTTC. The chain has TRBV29-1 and TRBJ2-5; D is unclear. CDR1 is SQVTM, CDR2 ANQGSEA, per germline. This CDR3 is built from 13 residues. V shed 8 bases and J shed 5 bases, with 18 bases lying between them.